Detailed here is one TCR beta chain. Its antigen is still unknown. The V segment lost 6 bases and the J segment 4 bases; nucleotides outside the gene matches: 9. The germline CDR1 and CDR2 sequences are SNHLY and FYNNEI. The CDR3 is 15 residues long. This specimen comes from a study of cytomegalovirus exposure and HLA in healthy donors. Study observations and caveats: When analyzed later, a missense DCLRE1C variant was found to be linked to TCR beta V- and J-gene trimming.

The PCR had 60 Vbeta and 13 Jbeta primers. The protocol was immunoSEQ multiplex PCR, while the TCRdb copy is restricted to in-frame clones and leaves out a portion. There are 4,700 or so clones in the sample; more than 65% occur only once, and roughly 6% lies in the top ten. This sequence joins TRBV2 and TRBJ2-1; the match to TRBD1 covers 7 bases. This TCR was recovered from a woman aged 40-49 years in good health and CMV-seropositive. Material: PBMCs. CDR3: CASSIDGQAYNEQFF. DNA of the CDR3: TGTGCCAGCAGCATAGACGGACAGGCGTACAATGAGCAGTTCTTC.